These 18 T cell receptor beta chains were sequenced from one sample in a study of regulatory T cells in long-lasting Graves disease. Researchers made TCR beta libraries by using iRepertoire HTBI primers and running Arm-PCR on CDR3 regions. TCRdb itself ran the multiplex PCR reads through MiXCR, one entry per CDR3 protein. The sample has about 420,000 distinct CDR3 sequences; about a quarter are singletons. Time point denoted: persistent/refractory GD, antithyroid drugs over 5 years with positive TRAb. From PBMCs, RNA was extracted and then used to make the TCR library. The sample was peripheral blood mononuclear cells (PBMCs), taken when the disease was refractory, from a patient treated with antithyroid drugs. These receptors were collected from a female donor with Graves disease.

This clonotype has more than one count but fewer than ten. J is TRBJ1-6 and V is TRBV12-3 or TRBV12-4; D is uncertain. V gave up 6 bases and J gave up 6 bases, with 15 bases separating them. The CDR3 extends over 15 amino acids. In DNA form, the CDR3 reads TGTGCCAGCAGCCGCCGGTCGAGAGCTAATTCACCCCTCCACTTT. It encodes CASSRRSRANSPLHF.

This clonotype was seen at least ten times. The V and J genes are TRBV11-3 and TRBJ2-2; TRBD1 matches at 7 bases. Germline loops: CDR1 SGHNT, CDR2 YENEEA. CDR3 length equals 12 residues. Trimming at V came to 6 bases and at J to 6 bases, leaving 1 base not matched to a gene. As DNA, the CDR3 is TGTGCCAGCAGTCAGGGGGCCGGGGAGCTGTTTTTT. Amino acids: CASSQGAGELFF.

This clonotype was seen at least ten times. The CDR3 DNA sequence: TGTGCCAGCAGCTTCTTCATGGGGACCCAGTACTTC. Translated, it gives CASSFFMGTQYF. The chain joins TRBV7-9 to TRBJ2-5; no reliable D call. CDR1 is SEHNR and CDR2 is FQNEAQ in the germline V gene (reference sequence). The CDR3 totals 12 residues. The V end lost 3 bases, the J end lost 7 bases, and 9 bases lay between the germline ends.

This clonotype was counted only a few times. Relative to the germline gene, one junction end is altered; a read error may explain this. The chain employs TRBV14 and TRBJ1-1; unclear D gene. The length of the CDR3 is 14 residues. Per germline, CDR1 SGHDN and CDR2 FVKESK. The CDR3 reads CASSQDIGAAPNVF. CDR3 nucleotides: TGTGCCAGCAGCCAAGATATCGGAGCGGCCCCTAATGTCTTT.

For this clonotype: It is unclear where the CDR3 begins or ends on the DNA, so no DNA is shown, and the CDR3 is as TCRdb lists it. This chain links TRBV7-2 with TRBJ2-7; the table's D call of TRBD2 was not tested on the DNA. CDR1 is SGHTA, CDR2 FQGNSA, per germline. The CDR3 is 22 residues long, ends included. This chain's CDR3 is CASSFYICSAMGLAGSSYEQYF.

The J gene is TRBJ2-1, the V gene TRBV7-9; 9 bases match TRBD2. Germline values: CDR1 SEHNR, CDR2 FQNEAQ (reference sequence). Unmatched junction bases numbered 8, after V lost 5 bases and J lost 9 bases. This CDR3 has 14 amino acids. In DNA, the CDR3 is TGTGCCAGCAGCCGTAGCGGGAGTCTTAGTGAGCAGTTCTTC. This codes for CASSRSGSLSEQFF. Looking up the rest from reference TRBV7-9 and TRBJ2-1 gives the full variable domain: DTGVSQNPRHKITKRGQNVTFRCDPISEHNRLYWYRQTLGQGPEFLTYFQNEAQLEKSRLLSDRFSAERPKGSFSTLEIQRTEQGDSAMYLCASSRSGSLSEQFFGPGTRLTVL.

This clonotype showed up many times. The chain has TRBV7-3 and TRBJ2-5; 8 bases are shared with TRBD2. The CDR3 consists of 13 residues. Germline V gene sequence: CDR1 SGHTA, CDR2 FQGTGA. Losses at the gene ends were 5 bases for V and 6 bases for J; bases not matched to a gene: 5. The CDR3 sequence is CASSVSGRKTQYF. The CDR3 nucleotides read TGTGCCAGCAGCGTCAGCGGGAGAAAGACCCAGTACTTC. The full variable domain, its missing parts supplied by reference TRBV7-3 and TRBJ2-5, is GAGVSQTPSNKVTEKGKYVELRCDPISGHTALYWYRQSLGQGPEFLIYFQGTGAADDSGLPNDRFFAVRPEGSVSTLKIQRTERGDSAVYLCASSVSGRKTQYFGPGTRLLVL.

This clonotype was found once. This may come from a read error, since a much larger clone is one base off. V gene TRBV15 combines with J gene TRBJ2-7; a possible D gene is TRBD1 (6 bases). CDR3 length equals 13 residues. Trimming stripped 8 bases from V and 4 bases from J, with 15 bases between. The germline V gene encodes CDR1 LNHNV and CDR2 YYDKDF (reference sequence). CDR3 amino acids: CATASGARYEQYF. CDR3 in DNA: TGTGCCACCGCATCAGGGGCTAGGTACGAGCAGTACTTC. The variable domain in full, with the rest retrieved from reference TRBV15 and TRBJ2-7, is DAMVIQNPRYQVTQFGKPVTLSCSQTLNHNVMYWYQQKSSQAPKLLFHYYDKDFNNEADTPDNFQSRRPNTSFCFLDIRSPGLGDTAMYLCATASGARYEQYFGPGTRLTVT.

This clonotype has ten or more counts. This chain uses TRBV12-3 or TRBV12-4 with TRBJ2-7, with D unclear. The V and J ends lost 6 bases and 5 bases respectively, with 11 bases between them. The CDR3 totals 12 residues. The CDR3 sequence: CASSMSLHEQYF. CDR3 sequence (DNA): TGTGCCAGCAGCATGTCCCTGCACGAGCAGTACTTC.

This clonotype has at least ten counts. The CDR3 DNA reads TGCGCCAGCAGCTCCCCGGGCGGCAGGGCTGGCTACACCTTC. It translates to CASSSPGGRAGYTF. The chain combines TRBV5-1 with TRBJ1-2, with a possible D match to TRBD1 (5 bases). V was clipped by 3 bases and J by 7 bases, with 16 bases between them. CDR1 is SGHRS and CDR2 is YFSETQ in the germline V gene. The CDR3 has 14 residues.

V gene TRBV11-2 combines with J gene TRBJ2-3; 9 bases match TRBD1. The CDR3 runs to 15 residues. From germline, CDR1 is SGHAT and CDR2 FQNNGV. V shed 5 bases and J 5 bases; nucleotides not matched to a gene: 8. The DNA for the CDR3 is TGTGCCAGCAGCACCGGGACAGGGTCGGTAGATACGCAGTATTTT. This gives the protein CASSTGTGSVDTQYF. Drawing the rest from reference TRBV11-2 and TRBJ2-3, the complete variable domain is EAGVAQSPRYKIIEKRQSVAFWCNPISGHATLYWYQQILGQGPKLLIQFQNNGVVDDSQLPKDRFSAERLKGVDSTLKIQPAKLEDSAVYLCASSTGTGSVDTQYFGPGTRLTVL.

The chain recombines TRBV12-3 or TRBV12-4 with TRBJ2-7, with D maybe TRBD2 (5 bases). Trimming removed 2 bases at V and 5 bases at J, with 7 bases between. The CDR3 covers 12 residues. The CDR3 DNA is TGTGCCAGCAGTTTAATGGAGGACGAGCAGTACTTC. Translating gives CASSLMEDEQYF.

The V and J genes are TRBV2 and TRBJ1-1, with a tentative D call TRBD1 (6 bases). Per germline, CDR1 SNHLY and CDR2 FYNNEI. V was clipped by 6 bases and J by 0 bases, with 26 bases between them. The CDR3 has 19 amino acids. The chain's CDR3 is CASRSPTWGATIMNTEAFF. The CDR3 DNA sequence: TGTGCCAGCAGAAGCCCCACCTGGGGGGCCACTATTATGAACACTGAAGCTTTCTTT. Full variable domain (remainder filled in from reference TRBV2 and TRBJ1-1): EPEVTQTPSHQVTQMGQEVILRCVPISNHLYFYWYRQILGQKVEFLVSFYNNEISEKSEIFDDQFSVERPDGSNFTLKIRSTKLEDSAMYFCASRSPTWGATIMNTEAFFGQGTRLTVV.

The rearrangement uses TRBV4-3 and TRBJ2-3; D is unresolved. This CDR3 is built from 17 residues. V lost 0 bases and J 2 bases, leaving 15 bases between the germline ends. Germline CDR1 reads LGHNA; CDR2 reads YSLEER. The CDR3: CASSQDLEKVNTDTQYF. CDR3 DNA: TGCGCCAGCAGCCAAGATCTTGAGAAGGTCAACACAGATACGCAGTATTTT.

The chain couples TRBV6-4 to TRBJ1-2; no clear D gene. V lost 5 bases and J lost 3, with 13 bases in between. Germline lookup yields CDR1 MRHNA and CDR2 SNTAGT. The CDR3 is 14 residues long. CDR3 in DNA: TGTGCCAGCAGTTTCAGCGGCAGCGACTATGGCTACACCTTC. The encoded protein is CASSFSGSDYGYTF.

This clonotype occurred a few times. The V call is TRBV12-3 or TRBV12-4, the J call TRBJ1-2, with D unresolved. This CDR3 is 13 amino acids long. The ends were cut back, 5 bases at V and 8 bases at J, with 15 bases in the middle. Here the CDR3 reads CASSPKEPEGYTF. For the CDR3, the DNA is TGTGCCAGCAGTCCTAAAGAGCCGGAAGGCTACACCTTC.

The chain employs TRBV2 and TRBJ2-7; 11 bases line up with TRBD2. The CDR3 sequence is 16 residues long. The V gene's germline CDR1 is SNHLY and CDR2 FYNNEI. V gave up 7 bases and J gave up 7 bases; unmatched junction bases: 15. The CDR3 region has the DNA TGTGCCAGCAATCTCCCGGGACTAGCGGTTTCAGGGGAGCAGTACTTC. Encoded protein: CASNLPGLAVSGEQYF. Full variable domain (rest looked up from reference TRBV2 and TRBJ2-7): EPEVTQTPSHQVTQMGQEVILRCVPISNHLYFYWYRQILGQKVEFLVSFYNNEISEKSEIFDDQFSVERPDGSNFTLKIRSTKLEDSAMYFCASNLPGLAVSGEQYFGPGTRLTVT.

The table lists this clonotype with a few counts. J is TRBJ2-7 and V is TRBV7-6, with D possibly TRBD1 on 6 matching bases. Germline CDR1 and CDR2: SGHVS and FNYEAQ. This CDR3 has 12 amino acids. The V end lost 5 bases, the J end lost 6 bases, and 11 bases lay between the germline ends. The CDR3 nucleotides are TGTGCCAGCAGCAACAGGGACGGCGAGCAGTACTTC. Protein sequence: CASSNRDGEQYF.